This TCR beta chain was identified in a study of T cells in Graves' hyperthyroidism and ophthalmopathy. Findings and limits, study-wide: A model using 13 V-J features told ophthalmopathy apart from stable hyperthyroidism.

RNA transcripts were the template for amplifying TCR beta CDR3 regions. An initial round of RT-PCR targeting the TCR CDR3 relied on the HTBI primer set. TCRdb re-derived calls from the multiplex PCR reads in MiXCR, one entry per CDR3 protein. The repertoire consists of approximately 400,000 distinct CDR3 sequences, with around a quarter occurring once and the leading ten covering more than 60%. V dropped 6 bases and J dropped 3 bases, with 12 bases sitting between them. The germline V gene encodes CDR1 MNHNS and CDR2 SASEGT. The CDR3 runs 14 residues. This clonotype turned up a few times. Its antigen is undetermined. No ophthalmopathy progression within 18 months constituted stable Graves' hyperthyroidism.

The sequenced sample consisted of blood. This receptor was taken from a man in his fifties or sixties with Graves' hyperthyroidism. V and J are TRBV6-1 and TRBJ1-5, with D perhaps TRBD1 (6 bases). As DNA, the CDR3 is TGTGCCAGCAGGGGTACAGGGATCAATCAGCCCCAGCATTTT. Residues: CASRGTGINQPQHF.